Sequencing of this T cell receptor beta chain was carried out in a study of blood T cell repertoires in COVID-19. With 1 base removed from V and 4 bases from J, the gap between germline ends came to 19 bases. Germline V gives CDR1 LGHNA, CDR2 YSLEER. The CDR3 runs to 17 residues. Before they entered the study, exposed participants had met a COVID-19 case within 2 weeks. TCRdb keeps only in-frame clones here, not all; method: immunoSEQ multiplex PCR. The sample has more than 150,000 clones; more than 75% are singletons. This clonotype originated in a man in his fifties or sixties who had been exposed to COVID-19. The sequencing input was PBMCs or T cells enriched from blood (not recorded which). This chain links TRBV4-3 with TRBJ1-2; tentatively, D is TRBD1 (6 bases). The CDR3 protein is CASSQATGVLNAYGYTF. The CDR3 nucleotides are TGCGCCAGCAGCCAAGCGACAGGTGTCCTTAATGCCTATGGCTACACCTTC.